This passage covers 7 T cell receptor beta chains from one sample sequenced in a study of PD-L1 blockade in urothelial cancer (dated by TCRdb to about 2017). The protocol used for the library was the immunoSEQ multiplex PCR assay. TCRdb holds this immuneACCESS table with in-frame rearrangements only. Some clones are missing; in checked studies, unresolved V genes explain under half, and the rest has no known cause. Present in this sample are 46,000 or so clones, approximately 83% of which were seen just once. The ten most abundant clones make up about 9.4% of the sample. The time point label, read with the paper, signifies: peripheral blood 6 weeks after treatment start. The sequencing here drew on PBMCs, taken around atezolizumab (anti-PD-L1) treatment. These TCRs come from a man aged 55 to 70 with urothelial cancer.

J is TRBJ2-3 and V is TRBV7-3; TRBD2 is a possible D gene (5 bases). The CDR3 has 18 amino acids. In germline, CDR1 is SGHTA, CDR2 FQGTGA. V shed 5 bases and J shed 2 bases, with 23 bases lying between them. CDR3 region: CASSRLQRAEPNTDTQYF. The CDR3, as DNA: TGTGCCAGCAGCCGACTACAGAGGGCAGAACCTAACACAGATACGCAGTATTTT.

This chain connects TRBV6-5 to TRBJ1-5; 8 positions agree with TRBD1. J lost 6 bases, V lost 5 bases, and 9 bases had no gene match. Germline V gene sequence: CDR1 MNHEY, CDR2 SVGAGI. The CDR3 runs 15 residues. The chain's CDR3 is CASSASGTGSQPQHF. The CDR3 DNA is TGTGCCAGCAGTGCCTCCGGGACAGGTTCTCAGCCCCAGCATTTT.

The rearrangement links TRBV2 to TRBJ1-2, with D possibly being TRBD1 (6 bases). Trimming shortened V by 4 bases and J by 0 bases, and 9 bases separated the two germline ends. Germline V CDR1 and CDR2: SNHLY, FYNNEI. The length of the CDR3 is 14 residues. CDR3 sequence (DNA): TGTGCCAGCAGTGGGACAGCTACTAACTATGGCTACACCTTC. Translated: CASSGTATNYGYTF.

V gene TRBV30 combines with J gene TRBJ2-7; 7 nucleotides agree with TRBD1. The CDR3 is made up of 13 amino acids. V shed 2 bases and J 3 bases; nucleotides not matched to a gene: 4. In germline, CDR1 is GTSNPN, CDR2 SVGIG (reference sequence). The CDR3 nucleotides are TGTGCCTGGAGTCCGGGACAGAACTACGAGCAGTACTTC. As protein: CAWSPGQNYEQYF.

This clone was seen more than once but under ten times. The gene calls are TRBV4-3 and TRBJ2-7; a possible D gene is TRBD1 (5 bases). Trimming took 1 base from V and 6 from J, leaving 16 bases between them. This CDR3 region has 15 residues. Germline CDR1 reads LGHNA; CDR2 reads YSLEER. The CDR3 region is CASSQGLGQISEQYF. CDR3 coding DNA: TGCGCCAGCAGCCAAGGTTTGGGGCAGATATCCGAGCAGTACTTC.

This chain joins TRBV6-5 and TRBJ1-3; D remains ambiguous. This CDR3 contains 15 residues. The V gene lost 6 bases and the J gene lost 3 bases, with 15 bases spanning the gap. Germline V gene lookup returns CDR1 MNHEY and CDR2 SVGAGI. The CDR3 spells CASSNPTGVGNTIYF. For the CDR3, the DNA is TGTGCCAGCAGCAACCCGACCGGGGTTGGAAACACCATATATTTT.

The chain has TRBV7-2 and TRBJ2-7; the match to TRBD2 covers 13 bases. The V segment lost 5 bases and the J segment 4 bases; nucleotides outside the gene matches: 5. Germline V lookup: CDR1 SGHTA, CDR2 FQGNSA. This CDR3 has 15 residues. The CDR3 DNA is TGTGCCAGCAGCGCCCGGACTAGCGGGGGTTACGAGCAGTACTTC. Encoded protein: CASSARTSGGYEQYF.